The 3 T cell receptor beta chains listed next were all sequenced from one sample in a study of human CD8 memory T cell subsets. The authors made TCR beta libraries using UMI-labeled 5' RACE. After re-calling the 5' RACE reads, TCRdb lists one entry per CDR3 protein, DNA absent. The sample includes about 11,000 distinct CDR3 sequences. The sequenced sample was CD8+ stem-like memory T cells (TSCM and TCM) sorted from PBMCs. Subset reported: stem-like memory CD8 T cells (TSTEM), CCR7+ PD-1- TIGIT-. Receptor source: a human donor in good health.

The CDR3 sequence is CASSLGWGQETQYF. The rearrangement joins TRBV12-3 or TRBV12-4 to TRBJ2-5. This CDR3 has 14 amino acids.

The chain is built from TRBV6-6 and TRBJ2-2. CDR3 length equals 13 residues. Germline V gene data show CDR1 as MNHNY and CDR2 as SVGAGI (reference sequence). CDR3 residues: CASSYVLGGELFF.

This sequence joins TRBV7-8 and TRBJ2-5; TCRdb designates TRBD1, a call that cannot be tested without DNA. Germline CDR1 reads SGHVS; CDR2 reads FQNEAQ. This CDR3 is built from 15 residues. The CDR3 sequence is CASSQSTGFQETQYF.